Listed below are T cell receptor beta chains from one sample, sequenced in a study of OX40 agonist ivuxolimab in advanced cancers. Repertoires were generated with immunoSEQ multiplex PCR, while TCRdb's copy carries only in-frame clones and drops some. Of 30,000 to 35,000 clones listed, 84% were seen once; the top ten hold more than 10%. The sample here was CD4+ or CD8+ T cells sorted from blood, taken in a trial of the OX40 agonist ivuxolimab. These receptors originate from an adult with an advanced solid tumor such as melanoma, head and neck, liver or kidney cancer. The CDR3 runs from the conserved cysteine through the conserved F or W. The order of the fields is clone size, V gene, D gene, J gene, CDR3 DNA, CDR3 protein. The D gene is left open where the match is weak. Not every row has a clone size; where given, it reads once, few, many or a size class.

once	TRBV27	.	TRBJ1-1	TGTGCCAGCTGGCAGGGAGGAACCACTGAAGCTTTCTTT	CASWQGGTTEAFF
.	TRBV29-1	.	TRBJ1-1	TGCAGCGTTGAAGATCGGTTTTCCGGCGTGGACGCTTTCTTT	CSVEDRFSGVDAFF
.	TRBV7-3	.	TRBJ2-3	TGTGCCAGCAGCCCTCGGGTGGGGGGCAGAGATACGCAGTATTTT	CASSPRVGGRDTQYF
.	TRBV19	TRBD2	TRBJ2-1	TGTGCCAGTAGTAACGGGGGGGACTACAATGAGCAGTTCTTC	CASSNGGDYNEQFF
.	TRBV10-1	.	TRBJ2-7	TGCGCCAGCAGTGCGTTGGACGGAGGGGGTGGGTCCTACGAGCAGTACTTC	CASSALDGGGGSYEQYF
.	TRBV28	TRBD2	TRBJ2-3	TGTGCCAGCAGTTCCTGGGGGCGGGGGGCCACAGATACGCAGTATTTT	CASSSWGRGATDTQYF
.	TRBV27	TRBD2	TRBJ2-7	TGTGCCAGCAGTTCGCCTAGCGGGAGGTACGAGCAGTACTTC	CASSSPSGRYEQYF
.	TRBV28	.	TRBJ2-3	TGTGCCAGCAGTTTTGAGGACCCGGGACTTACCACAGATACGCAGTATTTT	CASSFEDPGLTTDTQYF
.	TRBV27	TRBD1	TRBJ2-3	TGTGCCAGCAGTTGGGACAGCAGCACAGATATGCAGTATTTT	CASSWDSSTDMQYF
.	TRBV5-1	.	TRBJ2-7	TGCGCCAGCAGCTTGGCCGGGGACCAACCCTACGAGCAGTACTTC	CASSLAGDQPYEQYF
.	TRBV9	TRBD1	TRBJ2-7	TGTGCCAGCAGCCCCGGGGACAGACATTACGAGCAGTACTTC	CASSPGDRHYEQYF
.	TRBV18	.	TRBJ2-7	TGTGCCAGCGCTTCGGATGACTACGAGCAGTACTTC	CASASDDYEQYF
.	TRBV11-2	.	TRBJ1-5	TGTGCCAGCAGCCCCAACCCCAATCAGCCCCAGCATTTT	CASSPNPNQPQHF
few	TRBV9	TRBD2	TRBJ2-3	TGTGCCAGCAGCCCCCGACTAGCGGGGTACACAGATACGCAGTATTTT	CASSPRLAGYTDTQYF
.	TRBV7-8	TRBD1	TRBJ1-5	TGTGCCAGCAGCTTAGGGACCGGGACAGGGGTATGGCCCCAGCATTTT	CASSLGTGTGVWPQHF
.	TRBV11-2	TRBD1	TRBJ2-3	TGTGCCAGCAGCTTCGGGACAGGCCTCGCACAAGAACAGTATTTT	CASSFGTGLAQEQYF
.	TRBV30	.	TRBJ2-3	TGTGCCTGGAGTGTATCGGCTAGCCATTGGAGCACAGATACGCAGTATTTT	CAWSVSASHWSTDTQYF
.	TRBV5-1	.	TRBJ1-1	TGCGCCAGCAGCTTGGAGGTGGGAACGAACACTGAAGCTTTCTTT	CASSLEVGTNTEAFF
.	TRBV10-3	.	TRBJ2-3	TGTGCCATCGGACGGGAGCGGTCGACAGATACGCAGTATTTT	CAIGRERSTDTQYF
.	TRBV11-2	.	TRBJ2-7	TGTGCCAGCAGCCGACCCCACGAGCAGTACTTC	CASSRPHEQYF
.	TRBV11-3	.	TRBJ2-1	TGTGCCAGCAGCTTAGCTAGTCGAGACCACGACAATGAGCAGTTCTTC	CASSLASRDHDNEQFF
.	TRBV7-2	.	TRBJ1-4	TGTGCCAGCAGCCTCGCCGAGGCAGGGTACGAAAAACTGTTTTTT	CASSLAEAGYEKLFF
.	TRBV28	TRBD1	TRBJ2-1	TGTGCCAGCGGGGGCCAGGGGGCTGCGTACAATGAGCAGTTCTTC	CASGGQGAAYNEQFF
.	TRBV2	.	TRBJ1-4	TGTGCCAGCAGTTGGTTATCCGGGGCGAGCGAAAAACTGTTTTTT	CASSWLSGASEKLFF
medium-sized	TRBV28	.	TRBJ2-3	TGTGCCAGCAGTCTCGGTGTCAGCAGCCTCACAGATACGCAGTATTTT	CASSLGVSSLTDTQYF
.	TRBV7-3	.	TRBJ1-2	TGTGCCAGCAGCTTAATCCGGACAGCTAACTATGGCTACACCTTC	CASSLIRTANYGYTF
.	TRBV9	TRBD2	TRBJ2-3	TGTGCCAGCAGCCCGAACCTCGGGGGGGAGGCAGATACGCAGTATTTT	CASSPNLGGEADTQYF
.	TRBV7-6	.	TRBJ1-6	TGTGCCAGCAGCTCCTCAGGGCTCGATTCACCCCTCCACTTT	CASSSSGLDSPLHF